Included here is one T cell receptor beta chain sequence, with context. Its antigen is currently unknown. HIV-negative, healthy adults without recent acute infections or vaccinations were the donors. These data originate in a study of shared clonotypes between healthy human individuals. Overall study: Each donor had three CD4 naive, three CD4 memory, two CD8 naive and one CD8 memory plate.

Sequencing was performed with immunoSEQ multiplex PCR; in TCRdb, only in-frame clones are kept and a portion is missing. The data show about 1 million clones, around 78% seen once. The CDR3 is 15 amino acids. The V and J ends lost 4 bases and 0 bases respectively, with 12 bases between them. The germline V gene has CDR1 MDHEN and CDR2 SYDVKM. Findings and limits, study-wide: Clonotypes shared by all four donors outscored non-shared clonotypes in generation probability.

The TCR was taken from a man aged 18 to 35 in good health. Some clones in this sample may be carry-over from other donors' samples. The source material was memory CD4+ T cells from PBMCs. The subset here: CD45RA-negative fraction. The rearrangement uses TRBV28 and TRBJ1-2; D unclear. CDR3 nucleotide sequence: TGTGCCAGCAGTTCCCCCCCTCGATCTAACTATGGCTACACCTTC. It specifies CASSSPPRSNYGYTF.